This T cell receptor (beta chain) is drawn from a study of CD8 T cells in Susac syndrome. TEMRA cells were enriched by FACS, while CD8+ and CD4+ T cells were obtained through a negative isolation that was performed magnetically. When the RNA was reverse transcribed, random hexamers were used with an input of roughly 0.5 to 1 ug. Amplification of the TCR beta CDR3 was carried out by immunoSEQ multiplex PCR, which spanned a total of 54 Vbeta and 13 Jbeta segments. TCRdb reanalysed the immunoSEQ multiplex PCR reads using MiXCR and keeps one entry per CDR3 protein. This table holds 150,000 to 200,000 distinct CDR3 sequences, 90% to 95% found once. Study-wide points: The CD4+ T cell repertoires in Susac syndrome did not show any clonal expansion.

In the case of this clonotype: The antigen is unknown.

The V end was cut by 2 bases, the J end by 2 bases, with 14 bases between. CDR1 is DFQATT, CDR2 SNEGSKA, per germline (reference sequence). The CDR3 consists of 15 residues. This clonotype was obtained from a human donor with Susac syndrome. Sequencing used CD4+ T cells from PBMCs. This chain links TRBV20-1 with TRBJ2-3; D uncertain. CDR3: CSARKVLSFTDTQYF. CDR3 nucleotide sequence: TGCAGTGCTAGAAAGGTGCTAAGTTTCACAGATACGCAGTATTTT.